Below, one T cell receptor (beta chain) is given with its context. Its antigen remains unidentified. PCR used 60 Vbeta primers and 13 Jbeta primers. Original processing methods: An analysis that came later counted 70 million to 100 million unique TCR beta chains, 10 million to 12 million shared. Method: immunoSEQ multiplex PCR; TCRdb's copy keeps in-frame clones and lacks some. V and J calls and clone size follow that table, whereas D and trimming were derived from the DNA. Seen in this sample are roughly 100,000 clones; the ten most common clones hold about 3%. This sample was included in a study of cytomegalovirus exposure and HLA in healthy donors. Study findings and constraints: Across donors, presence/absence analyses took sequencing depth to be roughly uniform. TCR beta sequences reportedly predicted most subjects' HLA-A and HLA-B alleles accurately.

The CDR3 has 17 residues. Looked up from germline, CDR1 is LGHNA and CDR2 is YSLEER. The germline V and J ends were trimmed by 1 base and 1 base, with 16 bases remaining between them. V gene TRBV4-3 combines with J gene TRBJ1-1; D is unclear. The receptor comes from a man aged 40-55 years in good health and CMV-seronegative. Material for sequencing was PBMCs. CDR3 nucleotides: TGCGCCAGCAGCCAAGCTAAGACGAGACTGGCGAACACTGAAGCTTTCTTT. Protein product: CASSQAKTRLANTEAFF.